This TCR beta chain was sequenced for a study of T cell responses to AZD1222 COVID-19 vaccine. Sequencing used immunoSEQ multiplex PCR; TCRdb keeps in-frame clones, though not all of them. The sample contains 120,000 to 150,000 clones, about 92% of which appear only once. V was clipped by 0 bases and J by 11 bases, with 10 bases between them. CDR3 length: 12 residues. Germline CDR1 is SGHDN and CDR2 is FVKESK. Sequences were derived from peripheral blood, sampled on day 0 of AZD1222 vaccination. The sequence was collected from an adult in good health. The chain recombines TRBV14 with TRBJ1-1; D call uncertain. This CDR3 reads CASSQDVPGAFF. Here the CDR3 DNA reads TGTGCCAGCAGCCAAGATGTCCCTGGGGCTTTCTTT.